The T cell receptor (beta chain) described here comes from a study of T-cell reconstitution after alpha-beta-depleted transplantation in children. Study outcomes and limitations: The authors attributed T-cell counts and diversity one year after transplant mostly to newly produced T cells.

Concerning this clonotype itself: Its specificity is not known.

The CDR3 runs 19 residues. The germline V gene encodes CDR1 SGHRS and CDR2 YFSETQ. The V and J ends lost 4 bases and 3 bases, in that order; junction bases with no gene match: 15. Unique molecular identifiers were incorporated during preparation of the TCRbeta library. A single record per CDR3 protein comes from TCRdb applying MiXCR to the PCR reads. Of approximately 500,000 distinct CDR3 sequences in the sample, under 12% were seen once. The sequence was obtained from a child aged 2-15 years with inherited bone marrow failure, due to receive a stem cell transplant. The rearrangement links TRBV5-1 to TRBJ2-7; 14 positions match TRBD2. This sample comprised PBMCs, obtained before TCRalphabeta/CD19-depleted stem cell transplant. In DNA, the CDR3 is TGCGCCAGCAGCCTTCGACTAGCGGGAGGGCCTTTACACTACTACGAGCAGTACTTC. It encodes CASSLRLAGGPLHYYEQYF.